These T cell receptor beta chains were read from a single sample in a study of T cell responses to AZD1222 COVID-19 vaccine. Sequenced by immunoSEQ multiplex PCR; TCRdb stores in-frame clones only, minus some. The data hold 100,000 or so clones, with approximately 92% observed a single time. This specimen consisted of peripheral blood, obtained 28 days after the second AZD1222 dose. These receptors all stem from an adult who received the AZD1222 COVID-19 vaccine. CDR3s include the opening cysteine and the closing phenylalanine or tryptophan. D genes are given only for firm matches. For some rows the clone size is stated as once, few or many, or as a class when expanded; others skip it.

cdr3_length | j_call | d_call | v_call | clone_size | cdr3_aa | cdr3_nt
14 | TRBJ1-3 | . | TRBV10-2 | . | CASSENRFGNTIYF | TGCGCCAGCAGTGAGAACAGATTCGGAAACACCATATATTTT
16 | TRBJ2-3 | . | TRBV10-3 | once | CAITDGGWATTDTQYF | TGTGCCATCACCGACGGCGGATGGGCTACCACAGATACGCAGTATTTT
14 | TRBJ1-1 | TRBD1 | TRBV19 | . | CASSPRDRGTEAFF | TGTGCCAGTAGTCCAAGGGACAGGGGGACTGAAGCTTTCTTT
12 | TRBJ2-7 | . | TRBV30 | once | CAWSAQRYEQYF | TGTGCCTGGAGCGCGCAGAGGTACGAGCAGTACTTC
16 | TRBJ2-6 | TRBD2 | TRBV28 | few | CASNGLGKVGANVLTF | TGTGCCAGCAACGGACTAGGAAAAGTTGGGGCCAACGTCCTGACTTTC
13 | TRBJ1-1 | . | TRBV12-3/TRBV12-4 | once | CASSRQENTEAFF | TGTGCCAGCAGTAGACAGGAGAACACTGAAGCTTTCTTT
13 | TRBJ1-2 | . | TRBV18 | . | CASSPPINYGYTF | TGTGCCAGCTCACCTCCCATAAACTATGGCTACACCTTC
13 | TRBJ1-1 | . | TRBV7-6 | . | CASSSWVNTEAFF | TGTGCCAGCAGCTCTTGGGTGAACACTGAAGCTTTCTTT
14 | TRBJ2-7 | TRBD1 | TRBV6-1 | . | CASSLTGQGNEQYF | TGTGCCAGCAGTTTGACGGGACAGGGGAACGAGCAGTACTTC
14 | TRBJ2-1 | . | TRBV30 | few | CAWSIGGWKNEQFF | TGTGCCTGGAGCATAGGAGGGTGGAAAAATGAGCAGTTCTTC
16 | TRBJ2-2 | . | TRBV3-1/TRBV3-2 | once | CASSLGLRAHTGELFF | TGTGCCAGCAGCCTAGGCTTGCGGGCGCACACCGGGGAGCTGTTTTTT
13 | TRBJ2-7 | . | TRBV7-9 | once | CASSPLASYEQYF | TGTGCCAGCAGCCCTCTAGCTAGCTACGAGCAGTACTTC
15 | TRBJ1-1 | TRBD1 | TRBV27 | once | CASGETGTANTEAFF | TGTGCCAGCGGTGAGACAGGGACGGCGAACACTGAAGCTTTCTTT
15 | TRBJ2-7 | . | TRBV13 | . | CASSLGRGLYYEQYF | TGTGCCAGCAGCTTAGGCCGGGGGCTCTACTACGAGCAGTACTTC
11 | TRBJ1-2 | . | TRBV28 | . | CASSDRYGYTF | TGTGCCAGCAGCGACCGCTATGGCTACACCTTC
12 | TRBJ1-4 | . | TRBV5-1 | . | CASSLGAEKLFF | TGCGCCAGCAGCTTGGGCGCTGAAAAACTGTTTTTT
18 | TRBJ2-7 | TRBD2 | TRBV7-8 | . | CASSLGLGGERRAYEQYF | TGTGCCAGCAGCTTAGGTTTGGGGGGGGAGAGAAGGGCCTACGAGCAGTACTTC
13 | TRBJ2-1 | TRBD2 | TRBV11-3 | once | CASSHLADNEQFF | TGTGCCAGCAGTCACCTAGCGGATAATGAGCAGTTCTTC
15 | TRBJ2-7 | . | TRBV11-2 | . | CASSLLVGASNEQYF | TGTGCCAGCAGCTTACTAGTGGGAGCGTCTAATGAGCAGTACTTC
17 | TRBJ2-1 | TRBD2 | TRBV11-2 | once | CASSLVPGLAGSREQFF | TGTGCCAGCAGCTTAGTACCGGGACTAGCGGGATCACGGGAGCAGTTCTTC